The 5 T cell receptor beta chains in this list originate from one sample, sequenced in a study of blood T cell repertoires in COVID-19. Here immunoSEQ multiplex PCR was the method, and the copy in TCRdb shows in-frame clones only, minus some. The sample has over 250,000 clones; 65% to 90% are singletons. Sequencing used peripheral blood. Source of these receptors: a human donor in a cohort sampled during active COVID-19.

The chain links TRBV7-2 to TRBJ1-4; weak D call: TRBD1 (6 bases). Germline CDR1 reads SGHTA; CDR2 reads FQGNSA. Trimming took 1 base from V and 4 from J, leaving 7 bases between them. The CDR3 totals 14 residues. CDR3 bases: TGTGCCAGCAGCTTAGGCAGGGGTAATGAAAAACTGTTTTTT. Its protein product is CASSLGRGNEKLFF.

The chain links TRBV3-1 (or the pseudogene TRBV3-2) to TRBJ2-1, with 14 nucleotides matching TRBD2. CDR1 LGHDT and CDR2 YNNKEL come from the germline V gene (reference sequence). Losses at the gene ends were 3 bases for V and 5 bases for J; bases not matched to a gene: 3. The length of the CDR3 is 16 residues. CDR3 DNA sequence: TGTGCCAGCAGCCAGCGGACTAGCGGGAGGAACAATGAGCAGTTCTTC. Residues: CASSQRTSGRNNEQFF.

The genes are TRBV3-1 (or the pseudogene TRBV3-2) and TRBJ2-5, with TRBD1 matching 7 bases. The germline V gene has CDR1 LGHDT and CDR2 YNNKEL (reference sequence). The CDR3 spans 14 residues. The J segment lost 5 bases and the V segment lost 5 bases, leaving 8 bases of the junction unmatched. CDR3 in DNA: TGTGCCAGCAGCTCAACAGGGGTCATTGAGACCCAGTACTTC. It is translated as CASSSTGVIETQYF.

This clone was detected only once. The chain links TRBV6-2 or TRBV6-3 to TRBJ2-3; D unclear. In germline, CDR1 is MNHEY, CDR2 SVGEGT. The CDR3 totals 15 residues. Trimming stripped 0 bases from V and 10 bases from J, with 17 bases between. The CDR3 sequence: CASSYSIPRLRSQYF. CDR3 nucleotides: TGTGCCAGCAGTTACTCGATCCCGAGGTTACGGTCGCAGTATTTT.

This clone appeared once. The V and J genes are TRBV11-2 and TRBJ2-7; 7 nucleotides agree with TRBD1. V lost 3 bases to trimming and J lost 3 bases; unmatched junction nucleotides: 5. Germline V lookup: CDR1 SGHAT, CDR2 FQNNGV. This CDR3 is built from 14 residues. CDR3 nucleotides: TGTGCCAGCAGCTTCCGACAGGGCGGCTACGAGCAGTACTTC. Its protein product is CASSFRQGGYEQYF.